This T cell receptor beta chain was captured in a study of T cells in Graves' hyperthyroidism and ophthalmopathy. Whole-study results and caveats: Onset of ophthalmopathy came a median approximately 6.5 months after the model predicted it.

Researchers amplified the TCR beta CDR3 regions from RNA transcripts. During a first-round RT-PCR of the TCR CDR3, the HTBI primer set was used. TCRdb processed the multiplex PCR reads anew with MiXCR; each CDR3 protein has one entry. The sample consists of fewer than 650,000 distinct CDR3 sequences, around 50% of them appearing once. A word on this clonotype: The antigen remains unidentified.

The CDR3 covers 13 residues. With 5 bases clipped from V and 11 bases from J, the junction kept 12 bases outside the gene matches. The germline V gene encodes CDR1 MGHDK and CDR2 SYGVNS. This chain uses TRBV25-1 with TRBJ2-7, with TRBD1 matching 7 bases. The origin of this receptor is an adult woman with Graves' disease, either hyperthyroidism or ophthalmopathy (not recorded which). Sequencing was done on a sample of peripheral blood or thyroid tissue (not recorded which). The CDR3 nucleotides read TGTGCCAGCAGTCAGGAAGACAGGGTCGTAAAGTACTTC. It specifies CASSQEDRVVKYF.